This TCR beta chain was identified during a study of T cell responses to AZD1222 COVID-19 vaccine. Overall study results and limits: Reports indicate that nearly half of spike-specific TCRs are directed at unmutated variant regions.

The germline CDR1 and CDR2 sequences are SGDLS and YYNGEE. V was clipped by 4 bases and J by 1 base, with 14 bases between them. This CDR3 comprises 16 residues. This clone has just one count. Its antigen is undetermined. Repertoires were generated with immunoSEQ multiplex PCR, while TCRdb's copy carries only in-frame clones and drops some. The sample includes about 83,000 clones, approximately 90% seen only once; the top ten take 28%. This chain joins TRBV9 and TRBJ2-2, with D possibly being TRBD1 (6 bases). This specimen was peripheral blood, taken 28 days after the second AZD1222 dose. The source is an adult who received the AZD1222 COVID-19 vaccine. The CDR3 spells CASSPETGQNTGELFF. The CDR3 DNA follows: TGTGCCAGCAGCCCAGAGACAGGTCAGAACACCGGGGAGCTGTTTTTT. The complete variable domain, with remaining parts taken from reference TRBV9 and TRBJ2-2, reads DSGVTQTPKHLITATGQRVTLRCSPRSGDLSVYWYQQSLDQGLQFLIQYYNGEERAKGNILERFSAQQFPDLHSELNLSSLELGDSALYFCASSPETGQNTGELFFGEGSRLTVL.